This is a list of T cell receptor beta chains from one sample in a study of blood T cell repertoires in COVID-19. Clones were sequenced by immunoSEQ multiplex PCR, and TCRdb holds only the in-frame ones, with some missing. The repertoire holds approximately 220,000 clones, with approximately 80% as singletons. Sequenced input: peripheral blood. These receptors were taken from a woman of 80 years or more with acute or convalescent COVID-19. The conserved cysteine and the conserved F or W are not part of the CDR3 here. The D gene is left open where the match is weak.

.	TRBV30	AWSPFGVEQF
.	TRBV10-2	ASTPGANTEAF
.	TRBV6-1	ASSEAGGATNEKLF
TRBD1	TRBV5-1	ASSPQTGGQETQY
.	TRBV29-1	SVGKQGETQY
TRBD2	TRBV13	ASSLELAGGAGANVLT
.	TRBV19	ASSLTANTEAF
TRBD1	TRBV29-1	SVGLTGGRETQY
TRBD1	TRBV5-8	ASSKSRQGSETQY
.	TRBV10-3	AISVEGQPQH